This T cell receptor beta chain was sequenced in a study of PD-L1 blockade in urothelial cancer. About the research overall: Blood samples had a median of 141,255 T cells, 75,000 to 90,000 unique TCRs, and clonality approximately 0.085.

The CDR3 consists of 14 residues. V was cut by 1 base and J by 5 bases, with 9 bases left in between. Germline V gene sequence: CDR1 SGHVS, CDR2 FNYEAQ. Indicated time point: pretreatment peripheral blood. The method was immunoSEQ multiplex PCR; TCRdb's version includes in-frame clones alone and lacks a portion of them. The table has 45,000 to 60,000 clones, 75% to 90% seen once. The chain carries TRBV7-6 and TRBJ1-5; D call uncertain. Sequenced material: PBMCs, taken around atezolizumab (anti-PD-L1) treatment. This TCR was recovered from a man aged 50-59 years with urothelial cancer. The CDR3 DNA reads TGTGCCAGCAGCTTAGGGATTGGAGATCAGCCCCAGCATTTT. Its protein product is CASSLGIGDQPQHF.